The table lists the clone carrying this T cell receptor beta chain with many counts. What it binds is not known. These data come from a study of neurological immune-mediated disorders. This CDR3 comprises 15 residues. Trimming at V came to 0 bases and at J to 8 bases, leaving 9 bases not matched to a gene. Germline CDR1 and CDR2: LGHDT and YNNKEL (reference sequence). The cDNA came from 5'RACE with 10-nucleotide random UMIs. From 15-18 subjects, every sequencing run obtained over 180 million TCR-beta sequences. One entry per CDR3 protein, called by TCRdb with MiXCR from the 5' RACE reads. The sample yields 55,000 to 85,000 distinct CDR3 sequences, around 3% seen once. Whole-study findings and limits: Expansion of TCR clones was greatest in HTLV-1-associated myelopathy and smallest in multiple sclerosis, where it fell below that of healthy controls. The study found no CDR3 amino acid sequences shared by expanded clones across subjects, suggesting private repertoires in all groups.

Sample: PBMCs. This chain links TRBV3-1 with TRBJ1-2; 7 bases are shared with TRBD1. This sequence was found in a woman in her forties or fifties with multiple sclerosis. The CDR3 bases are TGTGCCAGCAGCCAAGACGGACGACAGGGTGAGGGCTACACCTTC. Translation: CASSQDGRQGEGYTF.